The 12 T cell receptor beta chains presented below share a single source sample, sequenced in a study of shared clonotypes between healthy human individuals. Libraries were prepared by immunoSEQ multiplex PCR; TCRdb keeps only in-frame clonotypes and omits some of them. The data hold a few million clones, with 85% to 95% observed a single time. Sequencing used naive CD4+ T cells from PBMCs. Specified subset: CD45RA+ positively selected. The origin of the receptors is a man between 18 and 29 years old in good health. Some clones in this sample may be carry-over from other donors' samples.

This chain connects TRBV5-1 to TRBJ1-2, with 9 positions matching TRBD1. This CDR3 has 16 residues. V lost 3 bases to trimming and J lost 7 bases; unmatched junction nucleotides: 13. CDR1 is SGHRS and CDR2 is YFSETQ in the germline V gene. CDR3 region: CASSSISRTGEIGYTF. The CDR3 DNA reads TGCGCCAGCAGCTCCATCTCTAGGACAGGGGAAATTGGCTACACCTTC.

The J gene is TRBJ2-7, the V gene TRBV21-1; TRBD2 reflects the table's D call only, with no check against the DNA. TRBV21-1 is recorded as a pseudogene. The CDR3 covers 17 residues. This chain's CDR3 is CASSKAGPSRGTYEQYF. CDR3 nucleotides: TGTGCCAGCAGCAAAGCGGGCCCTTCGCGGGGAACCTACGAGCAGTACTTC.

As to this clone: Relative to the germline gene, one junction end is altered; a read error may explain this. The gene calls are TRBV10-2 and TRBJ1-3; 8 positions agree with TRBD1. This CDR3 contains 17 residues. From germline, CDR1 is WSHSY and CDR2 SAAADI. CDR3 sequence: CASSERKGQAGGDTIYF. DNA of the CDR3: TGCGCCAGCAGTGAGCGGAAGGGACAGGCAGGTGGAGACACCATATATTTT.

This chain connects TRBV15 to TRBJ2-6, with D possibly being TRBD2 (6 bases). The CDR3 is 15 residues long. The germline V and J ends were trimmed by 3 bases and 2 bases, with 8 bases remaining between them. Germline CDR1 LNHNV, CDR2 YYDKDF (reference sequence). In DNA, the CDR3 is TGTGCCACCAGCAGTGGAGGGACTGGGGCCAACGTCCTGACTTTC. Residues: CATSSGGTGANVLTF.

This rearrangement joins TRBV6-6 to TRBJ2-1, with D possibly matching TRBD2 (6 bases). The CDR3 length is 15 residues. V gave up 7 bases and J gave up 3 bases, with 16 bases separating them. The germline V gene has CDR1 MNHNY and CDR2 SVGAGI (reference sequence). The CDR3, as DNA: TGTGCCAGCAACCTGGGACTTGGAGACTACAATGAGCAGTTCTTC. Translation gives CASNLGLGDYNEQFF.

This chain joins TRBV6-1 and TRBJ2-5; D might be TRBD1 (7 bases). The germline V gene encodes CDR1 MNHNS and CDR2 SASEGT. The V end lost 7 bases, the J end lost 14 bases, and 20 bases lay between the germline ends. The CDR3 is made up of 12 amino acids. CDR3 region: CASTVGGTAPYF. In DNA, the CDR3 is TGTGCCAGCACCGTTGGGGGGACAGCTCCTTACTTC.

The rearrangement uses TRBV27 and TRBJ1-2; no reliable D call. The V gene lost 0 bases and the J gene lost 8 bases, with 28 bases spanning the gap. CDR1 MNHEY and CDR2 SMNVEV come from the germline V gene (reference sequence). This CDR3 is built from 19 residues. CDR3 residues: CASSLSYSPARRTSLGYTF. The DNA for the CDR3 is TGTGCCAGCAGTTTATCGTACAGCCCGGCCCGACGAACATCTCTCGGCTACACCTTC.

This clone was seen just once. This chain links TRBV21-1 with TRBJ2-7. TRBV21-1 is a recognized pseudogene. The CDR3 spans 16 residues. The CDR3 here is CASSMIFLLEGYEQYF. The DNA for the CDR3 is TGTGCCAGCAGCATGATTTTCCTACTCGAGGGGTACGAGCAGTACTTC.

This rearrangement joins TRBV5-1 to TRBJ2-3; 9 nucleotides line up with TRBD1. Germline V CDR1 and CDR2: SGHRS, YFSETQ. V gave up 4 bases and J gave up 4 bases; unmatched junction bases: 10. The CDR3 is made up of 16 amino acids. The CDR3 DNA is TGCGCCAGCAGCGCAGGCGGGACAGGGCTACCAGATACGCAGTATTTT. This codes for CASSAGGTGLPDTQYF.

As concerns this clone: The same CDR3 arises from other DNA sequences in this sample as well. The V and J genes are TRBV28 and TRBJ1-2; D gene unclear. Germline V gene data show CDR1 as MDHEN and CDR2 as SYDVKM. Trimming cost V 3 bases and J 4 bases, with 6 bases left between them. The CDR3 is 12 amino acids. In DNA form, the CDR3 reads TGTGCCAGCAGTTTTGGCGGCTATGGCTACACCTTC. Its translation: CASSFGGYGYTF.

The J gene is TRBJ1-2, the V gene TRBV6-1; unclear D gene. V was cut by 4 bases and J by 8 bases, with 11 bases left in between. CDR1 MNHNS and CDR2 SASEGT come from the germline V gene. The CDR3 is 12 residues long. Written as DNA, the CDR3 is TGTGCCAGCAGTGGGGCTCCCGGCGGCTACACCTTC. Its translation: CASSGAPGGYTF.

This clone was observed a single time. The V and J genes are TRBV7-9 and TRBJ2-1; D assignment may be TRBD1 or TRBD2 (5 bases each). Germline values: CDR1 SEHNR, CDR2 FQNEAQ (reference sequence). Trimming took 5 bases from V and 10 from J, leaving 12 bases between them. This CDR3 region has 12 residues. The chain's CDR3 is CASSPRDEEQFF. The CDR3 coding sequence is TGTGCCAGCAGCCCCAGGGACGAGGAGCAGTTCTTC.